The present T cell receptor beta chain was sequenced within a study of shared clonotypes between healthy human individuals. General study points: Generally, naive subsets (rather than memory subsets) showed larger estimated richness.

In the case of this clone: Its antigen remains unknown.

In germline, CDR1 is MGHDK, CDR2 SYGVNS. Deletions cut 5 bases from V and 4 bases from J, with 14 bases between. This CDR3 comprises 14 residues. Measured with immunoSEQ multiplex PCR; TCRdb has only the in-frame clones, and not every one. In the table there are over 2 million clones, approximately 94% of which are singletons. Naive CD8 isolation took CD45RO-negative cells positively selected for CCR7 and excluded terminally differentiated effector memory CD45RA+ cells. The sample was naive CD8+ T cells sorted from blood. This receptor was identified in a man aged 18 to 35 in good health. V is TRBV25-1 and J is TRBJ1-1, with D possibly matching TRBD1 (6 bases). The CDR3 loop is CASSRDTWGTEAFF. Written as DNA, the CDR3 is TGTGCCAGCAGTCGGGACACCTGGGGCACTGAAGCTTTCTTT.